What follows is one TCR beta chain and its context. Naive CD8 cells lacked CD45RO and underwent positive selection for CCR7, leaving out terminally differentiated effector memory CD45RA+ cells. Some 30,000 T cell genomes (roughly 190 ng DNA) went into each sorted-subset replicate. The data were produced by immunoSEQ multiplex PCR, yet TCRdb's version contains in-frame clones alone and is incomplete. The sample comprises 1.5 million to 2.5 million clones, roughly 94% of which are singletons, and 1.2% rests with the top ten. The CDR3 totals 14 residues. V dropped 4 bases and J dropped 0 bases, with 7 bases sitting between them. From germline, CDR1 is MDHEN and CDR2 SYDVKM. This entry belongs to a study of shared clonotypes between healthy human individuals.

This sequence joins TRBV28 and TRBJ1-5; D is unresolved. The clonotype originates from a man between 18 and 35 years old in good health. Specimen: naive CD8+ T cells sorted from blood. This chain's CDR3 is CASSSFYSNQPQHF. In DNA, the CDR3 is TGTGCCAGCAGTTCTTTCTATAGCAATCAGCCCCAGCATTTT.